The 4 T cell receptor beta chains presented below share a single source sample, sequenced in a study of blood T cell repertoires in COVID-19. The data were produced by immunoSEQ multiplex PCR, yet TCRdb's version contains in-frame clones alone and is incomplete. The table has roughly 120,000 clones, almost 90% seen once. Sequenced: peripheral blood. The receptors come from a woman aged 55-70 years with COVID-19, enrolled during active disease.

CDR3 bases: TGTGCCAGCAGCTCCACCGGGTTCACCTACGAGCAGTACTTC. Translating it yields CASSSTGFTYEQYF. The chain is built from TRBV7-6 and TRBJ2-7; D is undetermined. Trimming removed 4 bases at V and 2 bases at J, with 12 bases between. The CDR3 loop spans 14 amino acids. CDR1 SGHVS and CDR2 FNYEAQ come from the germline V gene.

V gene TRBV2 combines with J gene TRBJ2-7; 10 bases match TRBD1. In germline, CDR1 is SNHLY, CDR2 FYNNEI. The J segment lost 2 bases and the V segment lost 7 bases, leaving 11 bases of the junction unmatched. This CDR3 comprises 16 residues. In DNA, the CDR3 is TGTGCCAGCATCAGGACAGGGGGGAGATGGGCCTACGAGCAGTACTTC. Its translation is CASIRTGGRWAYEQYF.

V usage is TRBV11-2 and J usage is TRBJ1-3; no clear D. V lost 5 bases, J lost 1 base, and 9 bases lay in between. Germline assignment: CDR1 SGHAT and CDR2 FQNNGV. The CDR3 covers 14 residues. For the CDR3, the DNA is TGTGCCAGCAGCCCCCTCTCGTCTGGAAACACCATATATTTT. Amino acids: CASSPLSSGNTIYF.

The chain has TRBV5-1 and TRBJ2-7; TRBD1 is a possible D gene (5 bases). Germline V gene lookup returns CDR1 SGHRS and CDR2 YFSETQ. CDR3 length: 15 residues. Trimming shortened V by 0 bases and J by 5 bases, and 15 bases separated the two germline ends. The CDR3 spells CASSLGQSLAHEQYF. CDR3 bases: TGCGCCAGCAGCTTGGGACAGTCCCTTGCCCACGAGCAGTACTTC. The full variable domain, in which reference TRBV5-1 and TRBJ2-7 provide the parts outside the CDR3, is KAGVTQTPRYLIKTRGQQVTLSCSPISGHRSVSWYQQTPGQGLQFLFEYFSETQRNKGNFPGRFSGRQFSNSRSEMNVSTLELGDSALYLCASSLGQSLAHEQYFGPGTRLTVT.